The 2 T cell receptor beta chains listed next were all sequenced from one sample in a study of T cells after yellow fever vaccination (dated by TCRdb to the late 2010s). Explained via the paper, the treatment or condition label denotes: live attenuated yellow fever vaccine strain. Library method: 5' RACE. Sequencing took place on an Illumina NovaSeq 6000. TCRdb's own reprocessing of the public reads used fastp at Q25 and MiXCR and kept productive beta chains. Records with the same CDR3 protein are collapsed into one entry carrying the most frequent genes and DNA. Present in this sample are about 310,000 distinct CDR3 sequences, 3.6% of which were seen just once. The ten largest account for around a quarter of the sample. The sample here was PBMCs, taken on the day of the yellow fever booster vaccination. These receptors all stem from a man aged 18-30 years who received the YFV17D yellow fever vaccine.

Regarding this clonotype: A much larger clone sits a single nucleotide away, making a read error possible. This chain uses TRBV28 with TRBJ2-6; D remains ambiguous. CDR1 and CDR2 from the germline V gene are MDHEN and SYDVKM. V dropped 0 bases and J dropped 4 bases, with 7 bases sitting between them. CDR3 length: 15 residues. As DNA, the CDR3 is TGTGCCAGCAGTTTATGGGCCTCCGGGGCCAACGTCCTGACTTTC. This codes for CASSLWASGANVLTF.

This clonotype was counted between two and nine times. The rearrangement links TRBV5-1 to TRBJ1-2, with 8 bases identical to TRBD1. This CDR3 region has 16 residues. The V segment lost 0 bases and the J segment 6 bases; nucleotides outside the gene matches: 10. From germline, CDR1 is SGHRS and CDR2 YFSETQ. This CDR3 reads CASSLEATGVSDGYTF. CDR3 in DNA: TGCGCCAGCAGCTTGGAAGCGACAGGGGTTTCGGATGGCTACACCTTC. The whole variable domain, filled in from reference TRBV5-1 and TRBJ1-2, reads KAGVTQTPRYLIKTRGQQVTLSCSPISGHRSVSWYQQTPGQGLQFLFEYFSETQRNKGNFPGRFSGRQFSNSRSEMNVSTLELGDSALYLCASSLEATGVSDGYTFGSGTRLTVV.